These 32 T cell receptor beta chains were sequenced from one sample in a study of Graves' ophthalmopathy and Graves' hyperthyroidism. RNA served as the template for amplifying TCR beta CDR3 regions. After a first-round RT-PCR with HTBI primers, a second-round multiplex PCR was run. MiXCR was run by TCRdb on the multiplex PCR reads, yielding one entry per CDR3 protein. Seen here are around 600,000 distinct CDR3 sequences, 35% to 50% observed once, and the top ten hold roughly 3%. The sequencing sample was made of peripheral blood. Receptors were obtained from an adult man with Graves' ophthalmopathy.

This clonotype was detected ten times or more. The genes are TRBV7-9 and TRBJ1-1, with D uncertain. This CDR3 contains 13 residues. CDR1 is SEHNR, CDR2 FQNEAQ, per germline (reference sequence). V lost 3 bases and J 4 bases, leaving 9 bases between the germline ends. CDR3 in amino acids: CASSFGVSTEAFF. DNA of the CDR3: TGTGCCAGCAGCTTCGGGGTGAGCACTGAAGCTTTCTTT.

CDR3 in DNA: TGCGCCAGCAGCCAACCGACAGAATCTAACTATGGCTACACCTTC. This sequence encodes CASSQPTESNYGYTF. The rearrangement uses TRBV4-1 and TRBJ1-2, with a weak D call TRBD1 (5 bases). This CDR3 spans 15 amino acids. V lost 2 bases, J lost 0 bases, and 10 bases lay in between. The germline gives CDR1 MGHRA, CDR2 YSYEKL.

Turning to this clonotype: A much larger clone differs from this one at a single base, so this may be a read error. This rearrangement joins TRBV7-2 to TRBJ2-2; D gene unclear. This CDR3 has 14 amino acids. The germline V and J ends were trimmed by 5 bases and 1 base, with 8 bases remaining between them. Germline V gives CDR1 SGHTA, CDR2 FQGNSA. The CDR3 sequence: CASSQELNTGELFF. The CDR3 DNA follows: TGTGCCAGCAGCCAAGAACTGAACACCGGGGAGCTGTTTTTT. The whole variable domain, filled in from reference TRBV7-2 and TRBJ2-2, reads GAGVSQSPSNKVTEKGKDVELRCDPISGHTALYWYRQSLGQGLEFLIYFQGNSAPDKSGLPSDRFSAERTGGSVSTLTIQRTQQEDSAVYLCASSQELNTGELFFGEGSRLTVL.

This clonotype was detected many times. This chain links TRBV6-5 with TRBJ1-4; D is unresolved. CDR3 size: 15 residues. From germline, CDR1 is MNHEY and CDR2 SVGAGI. With 0 bases removed from V and 0 bases from J, the gap between germline ends came to 5 bases. Here the CDR3 reads CASSYSSPTNEKLFF. The CDR3 nucleotides are TGTGCCAGCAGTTACTCTTCTCCAACTAATGAAAAACTGTTTTTT.

The rearrangement uses TRBV29-1 and TRBJ1-1; 8 nucleotides agree with TRBD1. Germline lookup yields CDR1 SQVTM and CDR2 ANQGSEA. Trimming took 6 bases from V and 7 from J; bases not matched to a gene: 13. The CDR3 length is 14 residues. The CDR3 reads CSVPKAGTGFEAFF. The CDR3 region has the DNA TGCAGCGTGCCTAAAGCCGGGACAGGATTTGAAGCTTTCTTT.

Worth noting for this clonotype: Because the CDR3 is missing its conserved closing phenylalanine or tryptophan, this is likely a read error. V and J are TRBV10-3 and TRBJ1-1; D not certain. There are 13 residues in the CDR3. Trimming stripped 2 bases from V and 7 bases from J, with 11 bases between. Looked up from germline, CDR1 is ENHRY and CDR2 is SYGVKD. DNA for the CDR3: TGTGCCATCAGTGAGCGGAGGGAAAATGAAGCTTTCCTT. It translates to CAISERRENEAFL.

The V call is TRBV10-3, the J call TRBJ1-4; D not resolved. The CDR3 contains 12 residues. Germline V gene lookup returns CDR1 ENHRY and CDR2 SYGVKD. Trimming took 3 bases from V and 5 from J, leaving 4 bases between them. The CDR3: CAISEGNEKLFF. Written as DNA, the CDR3 is TGTGCCATCAGTGAAGGGAATGAAAAACTGTTTTTT.

This clonotype occurred a few times. This chain joins TRBV27 and TRBJ1-1; D is undetermined. There are 12 residues in the CDR3. Germline-derived CDR1 and CDR2 are MNHEY and SMNVEV (reference sequence). V was trimmed by 6 bases and J by 6 bases, leaving 11 bases between them. CDR3 amino acids: CASSGETPEAFF. CDR3 in DNA: TGTGCCAGCAGCGGGGAGACTCCTGAAGCTTTCTTT.

This chain joins TRBV2 and TRBJ1-5; TRBD1 is a possible D gene (6 bases). Germline V CDR1 and CDR2: SNHLY, FYNNEI. The CDR3 covers 14 residues. Trimming removed 4 bases at V and 11 bases at J, with 18 bases between. DNA of the CDR3: TGTGCCAGCAGTGGGGGGCGGTCCCAAGAGACCCAGCATTTT. Protein product: CASSGGRSQETQHF. The full variable domain, with the rest looked up from reference TRBV2 and TRBJ1-5, is EPEVTQTPSHQVTQMGQEVILRCVPISNHLYFYWYRQILGQKVEFLVSFYNNEISEKSEIFDDQFSVERPDGSNFTLKIRSTKLEDSAMYFCASSGGRSQETQHFGDGTRLSIL.

This clonotype was seen only a few times. The chain has TRBV3-1 and TRBJ2-7; 9 bases line up with TRBD2. V lost 4 bases, J lost 9 bases, and 7 bases stayed unmatched. This CDR3 comprises 13 residues. Germline lookup yields CDR1 LGHDT and CDR2 YNNKEL (reference sequence). CDR3 sequence: CASSPNLAGLQYF. The CDR3 coding sequence is TGTGCCAGCAGCCCCAACCTAGCGGGGCTGCAGTACTTC.

V usage is TRBV25-1 and J usage is TRBJ1-4; D is perhaps TRBD1 (6 bases). In germline, CDR1 is MGHDK, CDR2 SYGVNS. Deletions cut 4 bases from V and 0 bases from J, with 9 bases between. The CDR3 is 15 amino acids. DNA for the CDR3: TGTGCCAGCAGTGTTAGGGGGGCAACTAATGAAAAACTGTTTTTT. Encoded protein: CASSVRGATNEKLFF.

The table lists this clonotype with many counts. The rearrangement links TRBV11-2 to TRBJ1-3; weak D call: TRBD1 (5 bases). There are 15 residues in the CDR3. V shed 7 bases and J shed 4 bases, with 17 bases lying between them. Germline V gene lookup returns CDR1 SGHAT and CDR2 FQNNGV. The CDR3 protein is CASTTVGGKGNTIYF. DNA of the CDR3: TGTGCCAGCACCACCGTCGGGGGGAAAGGAAACACCATATATTTT. Full variable domain (remainder filled in from reference TRBV11-2 and TRBJ1-3): EAGVAQSPRYKIIEKRQSVAFWCNPISGHATLYWYQQILGQGPKLLIQFQNNGVVDDSQLPKDRFSAERLKGVDSTLKIQPAKLEDSAVYLCASTTVGGKGNTIYFGEGSWLTVV.

To note about this clonotype: Its ends do not fully match the called genes, so a read error is possible. In DNA form, the CDR3 reads TGTGCCAGCAGTTACACAGGGGCGGCCAAGCAGTTCTTC. This codes for CASSYTGAAKQFF. The chain joins TRBV10-3 to TRBJ2-5; 7 bases match TRBD1. The DNA end is more similar to TRBJ2-1, so the J call may be wrong. The germline gives CDR1 ENHRY, CDR2 SYGVKD. The CDR3 consists of 13 residues.

This clonotype was observed a single time. One base away lies a much larger clone, so this may be a sequencing read error. The chain is built from TRBV7-8 and TRBJ2-2, with D possibly matching TRBD2 (6 bases). The length of the CDR3 is 16 residues. Looked up from germline, CDR1 is SGHVS and CDR2 is FQNEAQ. V was pared by 5 bases and J by 2 bases, with 15 bases between. CDR3 sequence (DNA): TGTGCCAGCAGCCCACCCATGGGAGGAAACACCGGGGAGCTGTTTTTT. Its translation: CASSPPMGGNTGELFF.

This chain uses TRBV30 with TRBJ2-7; D may match TRBD1 or TRBD2 (5 bases each). Germline assignment: CDR1 GTSNPN and CDR2 SVGIG (reference sequence). This CDR3 comprises 10 residues. In nucleotides, the CDR3 is TGTGCTCTTGGGGGAACCGAGCAGTACTTC. Protein: CALGGTEQYF. Full variable domain (missing parts from reference TRBV30 and TRBJ2-7): SQTIHQWPATLVQPVGSPLSLECTVEGTSNPNLYWYRQAAGRGLQLLFYSVGIGQISSEVPQNLSASRPQDRQFILSSKKLLLSDSGFYLCALGGTEQYFGPGTRLTVT.

This clonotype occurred once. This chain's CDR3 is CASQVGARTEAFF. Here the CDR3 DNA reads TGTGCCAGTCAAGTAGGGGCGCGAACTGAAGCTTTCTTT. The chain uses TRBV25-1 and TRBJ1-1; D may be TRBD1 (5 bases). The CDR3 length is 13 residues. The germline CDR1 and CDR2 sequences are MGHDK and SYGVNS. Trimming cost V 9 bases and J 5 bases, with 16 bases left between them.

V and J are TRBV9 and TRBJ2-5, with 7 bases that match TRBD1. Germline V gene lookup returns CDR1 SGDLS and CDR2 YYNGEE. This CDR3 region has 16 residues. V was pared by 2 bases and J by 2 bases, with 9 bases of the junction left unmatched. This chain's CDR3 is CASSVEGDSEQETQYF. In DNA, the CDR3 is TGTGCCAGCAGCGTTGAGGGGGACAGCGAGCAAGAGACCCAGTACTTC.

The chain is built from TRBV10-3 and TRBJ2-5; 7 nucleotides align to TRBD2. This CDR3 spans 16 amino acids. The germline gives CDR1 ENHRY, CDR2 SYGVKD. The junction had 14 bases not matched to a gene; V was cut back by 5 bases and J by 5 bases. Here the CDR3 DNA reads TGTGCCATCAGTCTCAGGGCCTCTGGGGGGGGGGAGACCCAGTACTTC. It translates to CAISLRASGGGETQYF.

This clonotype has at least ten counts. This chain links TRBV2 with TRBJ2-2; D perhaps matches TRBD1 (5 bases). The CDR3 is 15 amino acids. V was trimmed by 4 bases and J by 4 bases, leaving 13 bases between them. Germline loops: CDR1 SNHLY, CDR2 FYNNEI. CDR3 in amino acids: CASSVLQGSTGELFF. The CDR3 DNA is TGTGCCAGCAGTGTCCTCCAGGGCAGCACCGGGGAGCTGTTTTTT.

CDR3 protein: CASRQPGPGEKLFF. The DNA for the CDR3 is TGTGCCAGCAGGCAACCGGGGCCCGGTGAAAAACTGTTTTTT. V and J are TRBV12-3 or TRBV12-4 and TRBJ1-4; weak D call: TRBD1 (5 bases). The CDR3 sequence is 14 residues long. V shed 6 bases and J shed 7 bases, with 15 bases lying between them.

This clonotype was seen only a few times. The rearrangement links TRBV12-5 to TRBJ1-1, with D tentatively TRBD1 (5 bases). The CDR3 extends over 15 amino acids. Germline CDR1 reads LGHNT; CDR2 reads FRNRAP. The V and J ends lost 0 bases and 4 bases respectively, with 12 bases between them. CDR3 sequence reads: CASGLVLGGPTEAFF. In nucleotides, the CDR3 is TGTGCTAGTGGTTTGGTACTCGGGGGTCCCACTGAAGCTTTCTTT.

This clonotype has a single count. This may be a read error, as it is one base from a much larger clone. The rearrangement joins TRBV10-3 to TRBJ1-5, with D perhaps TRBD1 (6 bases). This CDR3 comprises 13 residues. V lost 5 bases, J lost 7 bases, and 12 bases lay in between. Looked up from germline, CDR1 is ENHRY and CDR2 is SYGVKD. CDR3 amino acids: CAISYTGYQPQHF. As DNA, the CDR3 is TGTGCCATCAGTTACACAGGGTACCAGCCCCAGCATTTT.

Worth noting for this clonotype: Given a much more abundant clone one base away, this may be a read error. Because it lacks the conserved phenylalanine or tryptophan at the end, this CDR3 is likely a read error. The rearrangement joins TRBV2 to TRBJ1-6; TRBD1 aligns across 10 bases. The trim removed 6 bases at V and 10 bases at J, leaving 3 bases unmatched. Germline V lookup: CDR1 SNHLY, CDR2 FYNNEI. The CDR3 spans 13 residues. For the CDR3, the DNA is TGTGCCAGCAGACGGGACAGGGGCTCACCCCTCCACCTT. It is translated as CASRRDRGSPLHL.

A word on this clonotype: A much larger clone sits a single nucleotide away, making a read error possible. The chain combines TRBV24-1 with TRBJ2-2; D gene uncertain. V was trimmed by 0 bases and J by 5 bases, leaving 6 bases between them. Germline values: CDR1 KGHDR, CDR2 SFDVKD. This CDR3 contains 14 residues. Written as DNA, the CDR3 is TGTGCCACCAGTGATTTGTGTTTAACCGGGGAGCTGTTTTTT. Translated, it gives CATSDLCLTGELFF.

This chain joins TRBV29-1 and TRBJ1-1, with 7 positions matching TRBD1. Germline CDR1 SQVTM, CDR2 ANQGSEA. The CDR3 runs to 12 residues. With V trimmed by 5 bases and J by 6 bases, 6 bases remained unmatched. The CDR3 reads CSVQGGTPEAFF. Here the CDR3 DNA reads TGCAGCGTTCAGGGGGGAACCCCTGAAGCTTTCTTT.

This clonotype has a count of ten or more. CDR3 bases: TGTGCCAGCAGCGCCAACAGGGGTTACGAGCAGTACTTC. Translated, it gives CASSANRGYEQYF. The V gene is TRBV7-3, the J gene TRBJ2-7, with 7 bases fitting TRBD1. Germline V gives CDR1 SGHTA, CDR2 FQGTGA. Unmatched junction bases numbered 5, after V lost 5 bases and J lost 4 bases. CDR3 length: 13 residues.

This clonotype was recorded many times. The rearrangement links TRBV7-2 to TRBJ2-5, with D possibly matching TRBD1 (6 bases). This CDR3 is 14 amino acids long. The germline V gene encodes CDR1 SGHTA and CDR2 FQGNSA. The V and J ends lost 5 bases and 3 bases respectively, with 13 bases between them. CDR3 loop: CASSLQGGKETQYF. In nucleotides, the CDR3 is TGTGCCAGCAGCCTACAGGGTGGGAAAGAGACCCAGTACTTC. Filled out from reference TRBV7-2 and TRBJ2-5, the complete variable domain reads GAGVSQSPSNKVTEKGKDVELRCDPISGHTALYWYRQSLGQGLEFLIYFQGNSAPDKSGLPSDRFSAERTGGSVSTLTIQRTQQEDSAVYLCASSLQGGKETQYFGPGTRLLVL.

The chain combines TRBV10-3 with TRBJ2-7, with TRBD1 identical over 8 bases. The J call is in doubt because the DNA end fits TRBJ2-1 better. The CDR3 is 13 amino acids. The germline gives CDR1 ENHRY, CDR2 SYGVKD. CDR3 region: CAIKGQAYNEQFF. CDR3 nucleotides: TGTGCCATCAAGGGACAGGCTTACAATGAGCAGTTCTTC.

This clonotype was counted at least ten times. This sequence joins TRBV7-2 and TRBJ1-1; 7 nucleotides match TRBD1. V dropped 6 bases and J dropped 4; count of bases not matched to a gene: 14. The CDR3 length is 16 residues. The germline V gene encodes CDR1 SGHTA and CDR2 FQGNSA. The CDR3 protein is CASRDSTDRTTTEAFF. The CDR3 DNA follows: TGTGCCAGCAGGGATTCTACGGACAGGACTACCACTGAAGCTTTCTTT.

This clonotype was detected many times. The chain links TRBV11-3 to TRBJ2-5; TRBD2 aligns across 13 bases. The CDR3 runs 15 residues. V shed 7 bases, J shed 5 bases, and the junction held 7 bases outside the gene matches. CDR1 and CDR2 from the germline V gene are SGHNT and YENEEA. CDR3 in DNA: TGTGCCAGCACCCGGACTAGCGGGAGAACTGAGACCCAGTACTTC. Its protein product is CASTRTSGRTETQYF.

The chain has TRBV2 and TRBJ2-2; D is possibly TRBD2 (5 bases). The V gene lost 4 bases and the J gene lost 4 bases, with 13 bases spanning the gap. The length of the CDR3 is 15 residues. In germline, CDR1 is SNHLY, CDR2 FYNNEI. CDR3 loop: CASSGGGGRTGELFF. The CDR3 nucleotides are TGTGCCAGCAGTGGAGGTGGCGGGCGCACCGGGGAGCTGTTTTTT.

Many counts were recorded for this clonotype. This rearrangement joins TRBV7-9 to TRBJ2-5; D unclear. The V end was cut by 1 base, the J end by 6 bases, with 9 bases between. CDR1 is SEHNR, CDR2 FQNEAQ, per germline (reference sequence). This CDR3 contains 13 residues. The CDR3 DNA is TGTGCCAGCAGCTTAGATGCGAAGCAGACCCAGTACTTC. Amino acids: CASSLDAKQTQYF.